Listed below are T cell receptor beta chains from one sample, sequenced in a study of tumor T cells in aggressive B-cell lymphoma. Profiling relied on immunoSEQ multiplex PCR, and the TCRdb table lists in-frame clones only, not all of them. The table includes 4,500 or so clones, over 70% detected once. Input material: tumor tissue. The receptors come from an adult with diffuse large B cell lymphoma. Both conserved end residues are part of each CDR3. Fields, in order: clone size, J gene, D gene, V gene, CDR3 protein, CDR3 DNA. The D gene is left open where the match is weak. Clone size appears in some rows only: once, few, many, or a class for an expanded clone.

abundance: NA
j_gene: TRBJ2-7
d_gene: NA
v_gene: TRBV30
CDR3aa: CAWAGTDLNEQYF
CDR3nt: TGTGCCTGGGCGGGGACTGATCTAAACGAGCAGTACTTC

abundance: NA
j_gene: TRBJ2-7
d_gene: TRBD2
v_gene: TRBV27
CDR3aa: CASSSRGVYYEQYF
CDR3nt: TGTGCCAGCAGTTCACGGGGGGTTTACTACGAGCAGTACTTC

abundance: NA
j_gene: TRBJ1-3
d_gene: TRBD1
v_gene: TRBV5-1
CDR3aa: CASSLAWTGDGNTIYF
CDR3nt: TGCGCCAGCAGCTTGGCGTGGACAGGGGATGGAAACACCATATATTTT

abundance: NA
j_gene: TRBJ1-2
d_gene: NA
v_gene: TRBV10-3
CDR3aa: CAISAIRDRPNYGYTF
CDR3nt: TGTGCCATCAGTGCCATTAGAGACAGGCCTAACTATGGCTACACCTTC

abundance: NA
j_gene: TRBJ1-4
d_gene: NA
v_gene: TRBV18
CDR3aa: CASSPRTVAPNEKLFF
CDR3nt: TGTGCCAGCTCACCTCGGACAGTTGCCCCAAATGAAAAACTGTTTTTT

abundance: NA
j_gene: TRBJ2-3
d_gene: TRBD1
v_gene: TRBV29-1
CDR3aa: CSVSGGSTDTQYF
CDR3nt: TGCAGCGTGTCAGGGGGTAGCACAGATACGCAGTATTTT

abundance: NA
j_gene: TRBJ2-7
d_gene: NA
v_gene: TRBV28
CDR3aa: CASTGATLSYEQYF
CDR3nt: TGTGCCAGCACAGGGGCAACTCTCTCCTACGAGCAGTACTTC

abundance: NA
j_gene: TRBJ2-1
d_gene: NA
v_gene: TRBV7-8
CDR3aa: CASSADLVFAAIFLNEQFF
CDR3nt: TGTGCCAGCAGCGCAGACCTCGTGTTCGCGGCAATTTTCCTCAATGAGCAGTTCTTC

abundance: NA
j_gene: TRBJ2-7
d_gene: TRBD2
v_gene: TRBV7-3
CDR3aa: CASSPLAGNLYEQYF
CDR3nt: TGTGCCAGCAGCCCTCTAGCGGGTAATCTCTACGAGCAGTACTTC

abundance: NA
j_gene: TRBJ2-3
d_gene: NA
v_gene: TRBV11-3
CDR3aa: CASSGGAVKGTQYF
CDR3nt: TGTGCCAGCAGCGGCGGGGCAGTCAAAGGTACGCAGTATTTT

abundance: NA
j_gene: TRBJ1-1
d_gene: NA
v_gene: TRBV13
CDR3aa: CASSLGKLRSGGALEAFF
CDR3nt: TGTGCCAGCAGCTTAGGAAAACTAAGGTCGGGGGGCGCGCTCGAAGCTTTCTTT

abundance: NA
j_gene: TRBJ1-2
d_gene: TRBD1
v_gene: TRBV7-2
CDR3aa: CASSYGTGMLGGYTF
CDR3nt: TGTGCCAGCAGCTACGGGACAGGGATGTTGGGTGGCTACACCTTC

abundance: few
j_gene: TRBJ1-2
d_gene: NA
v_gene: TRBV4-3
CDR3aa: CASSQERGGEATGYTF
CDR3nt: TGCGCCAGCAGCCAAGAAAGGGGGGGGGAGGCTACAGGCTACACCTTC

abundance: NA
j_gene: TRBJ1-6
d_gene: NA
v_gene: TRBV6-5
CDR3aa: CASSPPQSANSPLHF
CDR3nt: TGTGCCAGCAGTCCACCCCAGTCCGCTAATTCACCCCTCCACTTT

abundance: NA
j_gene: TRBJ1-5
d_gene: TRBD1
v_gene: TRBV5-1
CDR3aa: CASSLGQGAHQHF
CDR3nt: TGCGCCAGCAGCTTGGGACAGGGGGCCCACCAGCATTTT

abundance: NA
j_gene: TRBJ2-2
d_gene: NA
v_gene: TRBV30
CDR3aa: CAWRAGANTGELFF
CDR3nt: TGTGCCTGGAGGGCCGGGGCGAACACCGGGGAGCTGTTTTTT

abundance: once
j_gene: TRBJ1-5
d_gene: NA
v_gene: TRBV2
CDR3aa: CASSEAYSNQPQHF
CDR3nt: TGTGCCAGCAGTGAAGCGTATAGCAATCAGCCCCAGCATTTT

abundance: few
j_gene: TRBJ1-2
d_gene: NA
v_gene: TRBV7-8
CDR3aa: CASSLQQGLGGYTF
CDR3nt: TGTGCCAGCAGCTTACAACAGGGTCTAGGTGGCTACACCTTC

abundance: NA
j_gene: TRBJ1-2
d_gene: NA
v_gene: TRBV28
CDR3aa: CASSLVVAGNYGYTF
CDR3nt: TGTGCCAGCAGTTTAGTAGTCGCAGGGAACTATGGCTACACCTTC

abundance: NA
j_gene: TRBJ2-2
d_gene: NA
v_gene: TRBV5-8
CDR3aa: CASPRRGHTGELFF
CDR3nt: TGTGCCAGCCCTAGGAGGGGGCACACCGGGGAGCTGTTTTTT

abundance: NA
j_gene: TRBJ1-3
d_gene: TRBD1
v_gene: TRBV30
CDR3aa: CAWSVVRGQGNTIYF
CDR3nt: TGTGCCTGGAGTGTCGTCAGGGGGCAGGGAAACACCATATATTTT

abundance: NA
j_gene: TRBJ1-4
d_gene: NA
v_gene: TRBV28
CDR3aa: CASRDRGSTNEKLFF
CDR3nt: TGTGCCAGCAGGGACCGAGGGTCAACTAATGAAAAACTGTTTTTT

abundance: NA
j_gene: TRBJ2-7
d_gene: NA
v_gene: TRBV4-2
CDR3aa: CASSRAPGDLSYEQYF
CDR3nt: TGTGCCAGCAGCCGGGCCCCAGGGGATCTTTCCTACGAGCAGTACTTC

abundance: NA
j_gene: TRBJ2-3
d_gene: NA
v_gene: TRBV28
CDR3aa: CASSLDGGGVIGTDTQYF
CDR3nt: TGTGCCAGCAGTTTAGATGGCGGAGGGGTGATAGGGACAGATACGCAGTATTTT

abundance: NA
j_gene: TRBJ1-4
d_gene: TRBD1
v_gene: TRBV28
CDR3aa: CASGTDRGLLSNEKLFF
CDR3nt: TGTGCCAGCGGCACCGACAGGGGTTTGCTATCTAATGAAAAACTGTTTTTT

abundance: NA
j_gene: TRBJ1-5
d_gene: TRBD1
v_gene: TRBV28
CDR3aa: CASSPSGGSYSNQPQHF
CDR3nt: TGTGCCAGCAGTCCGTCAGGGGGCTCATATAGCAATCAGCCCCAGCATTTT

abundance: NA
j_gene: TRBJ2-5
d_gene: NA
v_gene: TRBV5-5
CDR3aa: CASSLGPDSETQYF
CDR3nt: TGTGCCAGCAGCTTGGGTCCGGACTCGGAGACCCAGTACTTC

abundance: NA
j_gene: TRBJ2-2
d_gene: TRBD2
v_gene: TRBV14
CDR3aa: CASSNGRAAGELFF
CDR3nt: TGTGCCAGCAGCAACGGGAGGGCTGCCGGGGAGCTGTTTTTT

abundance: NA
j_gene: TRBJ1-6
d_gene: NA
v_gene: TRBV19
CDR3aa: CASTRDILYNSPLHF
CDR3nt: TGTGCCAGTACCAGGGACATCCTCTATAATTCACCCCTCCACTTT

abundance: few
j_gene: TRBJ2-5
d_gene: TRBD2
v_gene: TRBV18
CDR3aa: CASSRAGGETQYF
CDR3nt: TGTGCCAGCTCAAGGGCGGGAGGAGAGACCCAGTACTTC

abundance: NA
j_gene: TRBJ1-6
d_gene: NA
v_gene: TRBV7-6
CDR3aa: CASSLGGNYNSPLHF
CDR3nt: TGTGCCAGCAGCTTAGGAGGGAACTATAATTCACCCCTCCACTTT

abundance: few
j_gene: TRBJ1-1
d_gene: NA
v_gene: TRBV28
CDR3aa: CASKPLNTEAFF
CDR3nt: TGTGCCAGCAAGCCCCTGAACACTGAAGCTTTCTTT

abundance: once
j_gene: TRBJ2-7
d_gene: NA
v_gene: TRBV18
CDR3aa: CASSRDTNYEQYF
CDR3nt: TGTGCCAGCTCACGTGACACCAACTACGAGCAGTACTTC

abundance: NA
j_gene: TRBJ1-2
d_gene: TRBD1
v_gene: TRBV7-8
CDR3aa: CASSLVAGTGGYTF
CDR3nt: TGTGCCAGCAGCTTAGTGGCGGGGACAGGAGGCTACACCTTC

abundance: NA
j_gene: TRBJ2-1
d_gene: NA
v_gene: TRBV7-2
CDR3aa: CASSLALHPPYNEQFF
CDR3nt: TGTGCCAGCAGCTTAGCACTTCACCCTCCCTACAATGAGCAGTTCTTC

abundance: NA
j_gene: TRBJ1-1
d_gene: NA
v_gene: TRBV28
CDR3aa: CASSSGGTANTEAFF
CDR3nt: TGTGCCAGCAGTTCGGGGGGGACGGCAAACACTGAAGCTTTCTTT

abundance: once
j_gene: TRBJ1-3
d_gene: TRBD1
v_gene: TRBV5-5
CDR3aa: CASTFLQGFAGNTIYF
CDR3nt: TGTGCCAGCACCTTTTTACAGGGGTTTGCCGGAAACACCATATATTTT

abundance: large
j_gene: TRBJ1-5
d_gene: NA
v_gene: TRBV5-1
CDR3aa: CASSFEGDQPQHF
CDR3nt: TGCGCCAGCAGCTTCGAGGGAGATCAGCCCCAGCATTTT

abundance: NA
j_gene: TRBJ1-2
d_gene: TRBD1
v_gene: TRBV5-5
CDR3aa: CASSSGQDNYGYTF
CDR3nt: TGTGCCAGCAGCTCGGGACAGGATAACTATGGCTACACCTTC

abundance: NA
j_gene: TRBJ2-1
d_gene: NA
v_gene: TRBV9
CDR3aa: CASSVAGSQNEQFF
CDR3nt: TGTGCCAGCAGCGTAGCCGGGAGCCAAAATGAGCAGTTCTTC

abundance: NA
j_gene: TRBJ2-7
d_gene: NA
v_gene: TRBV25-1
CDR3aa: CASSGPGHPYEQYF
CDR3nt: TGTGCCAGCAGTGGACCGGGACACCCCTACGAGCAGTACTTC

abundance: NA
j_gene: TRBJ1-2
d_gene: NA
v_gene: TRBV28
CDR3aa: CASSPSTLPNYGYTF
CDR3nt: TGTGCCAGCAGTCCGTCGACATTACCTAACTATGGCTACACCTTC

abundance: NA
j_gene: TRBJ2-7
d_gene: TRBD2
v_gene: TRBV2
CDR3aa: CASGKSGGTIEQYF
CDR3nt: TGTGCCAGCGGTAAGAGCGGGGGGACGATCGAGCAGTACTTC

abundance: NA
j_gene: TRBJ2-7
d_gene: TRBD1
v_gene: TRBV6-5
CDR3aa: CASRWDRVSYEQYF
CDR3nt: TGTGCCAGCAGATGGGACAGGGTCTCCTACGAGCAGTACTTC

abundance: NA
j_gene: TRBJ1-6
d_gene: NA
v_gene: TRBV30
CDR3aa: CAWSAFDSKSPLHF
CDR3nt: TGTGCCTGGAGTGCGTTTGACAGTAAATCACCCCTCCACTTT

abundance: NA
j_gene: TRBJ1-4
d_gene: TRBD1
v_gene: TRBV30
CDR3aa: CAWNPTGAAEKLFF
CDR3nt: TGTGCCTGGAACCCGACAGGGGCGGCGGAAAAACTGTTTTTT